This is a list of T cell receptor beta chains from one sample in a study of RUNX1 and TCR beta rearrangement in T-cell leukemia. From the PCR reads, TCRdb called clonotypes with MiXCR, one entry per CDR3 protein. The repertoire includes about 590 distinct CDR3 sequences, around 21% of them detected once, and 25% to 30% sits in the top ten. The specimen was blood. These receptors came from a male donor with T-cell acute lymphoblastic leukemia. Each CDR3 is given without its conserved first and last residue. Fields, in order: V gene, J gene, CDR3 protein.

>TRBV20-1|TRBJ1-1
SARSQDTEAF
>TRBV7-2|TRBJ2-5
ASSLAVPPTQY
>TRBV4-1|TRBJ2-7
ASSPDPLMVYEQY
>TRBV20-1|TRBJ1-4
SVRTGYNEKLF
>TRBV6-2/TRBV6-3|TRBJ2-3
ASSYPRGSSGMVIDTQY
>TRBV20-1|TRBJ2-3
SAPAARSTDTQY
>TRBV5-1|TRBJ1-3
ASSIGIRGSTVY
>TRBV21-1|TRBJ1-2
ASSKRPRGGYT
>TRBV28|TRBJ2-2
ASSSGTYQTGELF
>TRBV27|TRBJ1-1
ASSYTGNRNTEAF
>TRBV27|TRBJ1-6
ASSLLGTYNSPLH
>TRBV7-2|TRBJ1-2
ASSSIEGSYGYT
>TRBV20-1|TRBJ1-1
SARDLRGTEAF
>TRBV23-1|TRBJ2-7
ASSQYPPPRDQGYEQY
>TRBV7-2|TRBJ2-1
ASSLPGTRDNEQF
>TRBV10-2|TRBJ1-4
ASSASATNEKLF
>TRBV4-3|TRBJ1-1
ASSQGLTGGYHNTEAF
>TRBV27|TRBJ2-7
ASSRLDLSEQY
>TRBV20-1|TRBJ1-1
SARILGNTEAF
>TRBV28|TRBJ1-1
ASSWNTEAF
>TRBV6-5|TRBJ1-4
ASSSWTGDKKLF
>TRBV7-2|TRBJ1-1
ASSLSVNTEAF
>TRBV6-2/TRBV6-3|TRBJ2-7
ASSYGQGVYEQY
>TRBV5-1|TRBJ2-3
ASSLEPGKAVDTQY
>TRBV9|TRBJ1-2
ASSVAGRANYGYT
>TRBV19|TRBJ1-5
ASSRGEPQH
>TRBV7-9|TRBJ2-7
ASSLALTAHEQY
>TRBV2|TRBJ1-4
ASSAPGQGRNEKLF
>TRBV5-6|TRBJ1-1
ASSLLNTEAF
>TRBV9|TRBJ1-1
ASSVGGGGTTEAF
>TRBV6-6|TRBJ2-7
ASSYQPGTYEQY
>TRBV12-3/TRBV12-4|TRBJ1-2
ASSSVKGYGYT
>TRBV6-2/TRBV6-3|TRBJ2-7
ASSYPTGEHYEQY